Below, 23 T cell receptor beta chains from the same sample are listed, as sequenced in a study of T cell responses to AZD1222 COVID-19 vaccine. Using immunoSEQ multiplex PCR, the repertoire was profiled, and TCRdb retains in-frame clones only, with some absent. The data contain some 200,000 clones, around 94% of them singletons. The sample consisted of peripheral blood, taken 28 days after the second dose of the MenACWY control vaccine. The receptors originated from an adult who received the MenACWY meningococcal vaccine as a control.

The chain has TRBV25-1 and TRBJ1-5; 9 bases align to TRBD1. Germline V gene lookup returns CDR1 MGHDK and CDR2 SYGVNS. Germline trimming cut 4 bases from V and 0 bases from J; bases unmatched to any gene: 10. The CDR3 runs 18 residues. Written as DNA, the CDR3 is TGTGCCAGCAGTGGATGGACAGGGGTAGTGGATAGCAATCAGCCCCAGCATTTT. It yields the protein CASSGWTGVVDSNQPQHF.

The V call is TRBV19, the J call TRBJ1-4; D might be TRBD1 (6 bases). V lost 6 bases and J 7 bases, leaving 15 bases between the germline ends. The CDR3 spans 14 residues. Germline loops: CDR1 LNHDA, CDR2 SQIVND (reference sequence). The CDR3 region is CASSLTGGGEKLFF. The DNA of the CDR3 is TGTGCCAGTAGCCTGACGGGGGGCGGTGAAAAACTGTTTTTT.

This chain connects TRBV2 to TRBJ2-1; D gene uncertain. CDR3 size: 13 residues. In germline, CDR1 is SNHLY, CDR2 FYNNEI. The ends were cut back, 8 bases at V and 6 bases at J, with 14 bases in the middle. This CDR3 is CASLLGLANEQFF. CDR3 nucleotides: TGTGCCAGCCTTCTGGGGTTAGCCAATGAGCAGTTCTTC.

The chain uses TRBV6-5 and TRBJ2-3; D call uncertain. Germline values: CDR1 MNHEY, CDR2 SVGAGI. V was trimmed by 1 base and J by 0 bases, leaving 5 bases between them. This CDR3 comprises 14 residues. The CDR3 sequence is CASSYFGSTDTQYF. CDR3 sequence (DNA): TGTGCCAGCAGTTACTTTGGGAGCACAGATACGCAGTATTTT.

The chain links TRBV19 to TRBJ1-2; the D is unclear. The CDR3 extends over 13 amino acids. Germline V gives CDR1 LNHDA, CDR2 SQIVND (reference sequence). The V end was cut by 5 bases, the J end by 5 bases, with 12 bases between. The CDR3 nucleotides are TGTGCCAGTAGTCCCGTCCCCTTATATGGCTACACCTTC. Translated, it gives CASSPVPLYGYTF.

This chain joins TRBV7-8 and TRBJ2-1, with no clear D. CDR1 and CDR2 from the germline V gene are SGHVS and FQNEAQ. Trimming removed 4 bases at V and 7 bases at J, with 14 bases between. The CDR3 is 14 residues long. In nucleotides, the CDR3 is TGTGCCAGCAGCTACTTTTGGCGTATTAATGAGCAGTTCTTC. Translated: CASSYFWRINEQFF.

The chain is built from TRBV5-6 and TRBJ2-7; no clear D. Trimming took 4 bases from V and 2 from J, leaving 16 bases between them. CDR3 length: 15 amino acids. Looked up from germline, CDR1 is SGHDT and CDR2 is YYEEEE. The CDR3 protein is CASSPPASRTYEQYF. CDR3 coding DNA: TGTGCCAGCAGCCCGCCAGCTTCCCGGACCTACGAGCAGTACTTC.

The chain is built from TRBV6-2 or TRBV6-3 and TRBJ1-2, with 8 bases identical to TRBD1. J lost 4 bases, V lost 5 bases, and 6 bases had no gene match. The CDR3 length is 14 residues. CDR1 is MNHEY and CDR2 is SVGEGT in the germline V gene. The CDR3 DNA is TGTGCCAGCAGTAAAGGGACAGGCCTCTATGGCTACACCTTC. This gives the protein CASSKGTGLYGYTF.

The V and J genes are TRBV7-8 and TRBJ2-7, with 8 bases aligning to TRBD2. The V gene's germline CDR1 is SGHVS and CDR2 FQNEAQ. The V and J ends lost 5 bases and 2 bases, in that order; junction bases with no gene match: 5. The CDR3 is 14 amino acids. The CDR3 spells CASSPSGSPYEQYF. The CDR3 bases are TGTGCCAGCAGCCCCAGCGGGAGCCCCTACGAGCAGTACTTC.

This clone appeared once. The rearrangement uses TRBV19 and TRBJ1-2; weak D call: TRBD1 (5 bases). The CDR3 is 12 amino acids. The germline gives CDR1 LNHDA, CDR2 SQIVND (reference sequence). Between the trimmed V and J ends, which lost 8 bases and 8 bases, there was a span of 15 bases. The CDR3 here is CASGLTRGGYTF. The CDR3 region has the DNA TGTGCCAGTGGCTTGACTCGGGGGGGCTACACCTTC.

V is TRBV7-2 and J is TRBJ1-3; 7 nucleotides align to TRBD1. The V gene end was trimmed by 1 base and the J gene end by 3 bases; junction bases not matched to a gene: 6. The CDR3 covers 16 residues. CDR1 SGHTA and CDR2 FQGNSA come from the germline V gene. The CDR3 coding sequence is TGTGCCAGCAGCTTAGTTGGACAGGCGAGTGGAAACACCATATATTTT. It yields the protein CASSLVGQASGNTIYF.

The V call is TRBV11-1, the J call TRBJ1-2, with D possibly TRBD1 on 6 matching bases. Germline V gene data show CDR1 as SGHAT and CDR2 as FQDESV (reference sequence). The CDR3 is 13 residues long. V was shortened by 2 bases and J by 2 bases, with 6 bases between the two germline ends. CDR3 loop: CASSLQGNYGYTF. The CDR3 DNA sequence: TGTGCCAGCAGCTTACAGGGGAACTATGGCTACACCTTC.

This chain uses TRBV6-2 or TRBV6-3 with TRBJ2-4; unclear D gene. CDR3 length: 12 residues. Trimming removed 6 bases at V and 6 bases at J, with 9 bases between. CDR1 is MNHEY, CDR2 SVGEGT, per germline. Written as DNA, the CDR3 is TGTGCCAGCAGCCCCACAATAAACATTCAGTACTTC. Protein product: CASSPTINIQYF.

The chain couples TRBV7-2 to TRBJ1-5; D unresolved. Trimming removed 2 bases from V and 7 bases from J, with 15 bases in between. Germline CDR1 is SGHTA and CDR2 is FQGNSA. This CDR3 comprises 15 residues. CDR3 sequence reads: CASSLLGGFYQPQHF. CDR3 in DNA: TGTGCCAGCAGCTTATTAGGCGGATTTTACCAGCCCCAGCATTTT.

The DNA of the CDR3 is TGTGCCAGCAGCGTGGGACTAGCGGGAGTTCAGGAGACCCAGTACTTC. It specifies CASSVGLAGVQETQYF. The chain couples TRBV7-9 to TRBJ2-5; 14 bases line up with TRBD2. The CDR3 runs to 16 residues. Losses at the gene ends were 5 bases for V and 5 bases for J; bases not matched to a gene: 7. CDR1 and CDR2 (germline): SEHNR, FQNEAQ (reference sequence).

This sequence joins TRBV12-3 or TRBV12-4 and TRBJ1-1; no clear D. The CDR3 length is 12 residues. The ends were cut back, 5 bases at V and 7 bases at J, with 11 bases in the middle. The CDR3: CASSPARSEAFF. In DNA form, the CDR3 reads TGTGCCAGCAGTCCGGCCCGCAGTGAAGCTTTCTTT.

The chain is built from TRBV7-6 and TRBJ1-5; D is unresolved. V lost 5 bases, J lost 4 bases, and 15 bases lay in between. The CDR3 is made up of 15 amino acids. CDR1 and CDR2 (germline): SGHVS, FNYEAQ. The CDR3 bases are TGTGCCAGCAGCCCTGGGATGGGCCCTAATCAGCCCCAGCATTTT. This codes for CASSPGMGPNQPQHF.

This rearrangement joins TRBV18 to TRBJ1-2; no reliable D call. The CDR3 loop spans 16 amino acids. The V end lost 3 bases, the J end lost 0 bases, and 14 bases lay between the germline ends. CDR1 and CDR2 (germline): KGHSH, LQKENI. CDR3 amino acids: CASSPLEGATNYGYTF. CDR3 nucleotides: TGTGCCAGCTCACCTCTTGAGGGTGCCACTAACTATGGCTACACCTTC.

The J gene is TRBJ2-1, the V gene TRBV19; TRBD2 aligns across 8 bases. CDR1 is LNHDA, CDR2 SQIVND, per germline (reference sequence). The trim removed 1 base at V and 4 bases at J, leaving 6 bases unmatched. This CDR3 has 16 amino acids. CDR3 nucleotides: TGTGCCAGTAGTATAGTCGGCGGGAGGAGGTACAATGAGCAGTTCTTC. Translating it yields CASSIVGGRRYNEQFF.

The chain links TRBV10-3 to TRBJ2-7; 7 nucleotides line up with TRBD1. The germline V gene has CDR1 ENHRY and CDR2 SYGVKD. CDR3 length: 17 residues. V shed 6 bases, J shed 1 base, and the junction held 15 bases outside the gene matches. The DNA for the CDR3 is TGTGCCATCAGAGTCCAAGGGGGCACTGGCCCTTCCTACGAGCAGTACTTC. Amino acids: CAIRVQGGTGPSYEQYF.

The rearrangement links TRBV28 to TRBJ2-7, with 10 bases fitting TRBD1. The CDR3 runs 16 residues. CDR1 MDHEN and CDR2 SYDVKM come from the germline V gene. Trimming took 8 bases from V and 5 from J; bases not matched to a gene: 15. Here the CDR3 DNA reads TGTGCCAGCCCCCCCGGGACAGGGGTTCTATCCCACGAGCAGTACTTC. The encoded protein is CASPPGTGVLSHEQYF.

Written as DNA, the CDR3 is TGCGCCAGCAACCCCAACCCGGGACTACCCAAGGGCTGTTACGAGCAGTACTTC. This sequence encodes CASNPNPGLPKGCYEQYF. The rearrangement links TRBV10-1 to TRBJ2-7; 7 nucleotides align to TRBD2. In germline, CDR1 is WNHNN, CDR2 SYGVQD (reference sequence). The CDR3 is 18 residues long. V trimming: 7 bases; J trimming: 4 bases; junction bases outside the gene matches: 22.

The CDR3 DNA sequence: TGTGCCTGGAGTCGTTCGGAGTCCTACGAGCAGTACTTC. Protein: CAWSRSESYEQYF. V is TRBV30 and J is TRBJ2-7; D unresolved. The CDR3 sequence is 13 residues long. Germline CDR1 and CDR2: GTSNPN and SVGIG (reference sequence). The V and J ends lost 2 bases and 1 base respectively, with 9 bases between them.